The text below deals with one T cell receptor beta chain. Germline V gene sequence: CDR1 LNHDA, CDR2 SQIVND (reference sequence). This CDR3 is 15 amino acids long. Trimming at V came to 7 bases and at J to 7 bases, leaving 13 bases not matched to a gene. The data were taken from a study of blood T cell repertoires in COVID-19. The wider study: Italy, Spain and the United States were the sources of the convalescent and acute COVID-19 samples. T cells, B-cell-depleted T cells, or PBMCs supplied cDNA or gDNA.

Authors' analysis steps: Amplified reference gene primers provided the basis for estimating nucleated cell counts. Repertoires were generated with immunoSEQ multiplex PCR, while TCRdb's copy carries only in-frame clones and drops some. V, J and clone size were drawn from that table, and D and trimming were deduced from the DNA. This sample has about 200,000 clones, with just under 80% found just once. This TCR was recovered from a woman older than 75 with active or convalescent COVID-19. The rearrangement links TRBV19 to TRBJ1-5; TRBD1 agrees at 7 bases. Sequenced: peripheral blood. CDR3 region: CASTLDRRLGQPQHF. CDR3 sequence (DNA): TGTGCCAGTACTCTGGACAGGCGCCTCGGGCAGCCCCAGCATTTT.